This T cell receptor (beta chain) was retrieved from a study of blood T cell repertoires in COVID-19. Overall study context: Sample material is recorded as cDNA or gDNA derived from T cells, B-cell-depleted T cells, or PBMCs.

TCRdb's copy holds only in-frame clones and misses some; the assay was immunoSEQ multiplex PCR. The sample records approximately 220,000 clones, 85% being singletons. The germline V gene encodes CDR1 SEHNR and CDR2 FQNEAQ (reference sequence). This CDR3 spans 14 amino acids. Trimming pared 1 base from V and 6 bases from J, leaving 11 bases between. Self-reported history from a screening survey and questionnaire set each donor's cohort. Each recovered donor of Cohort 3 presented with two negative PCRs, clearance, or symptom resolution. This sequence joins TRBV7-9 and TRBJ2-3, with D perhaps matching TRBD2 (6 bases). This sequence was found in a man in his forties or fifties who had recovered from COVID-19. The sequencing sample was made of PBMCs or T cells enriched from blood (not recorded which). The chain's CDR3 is CASSLGGGADTQYF. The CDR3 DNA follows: TGTGCCAGCAGCTTAGGCGGAGGGGCGGATACGCAGTATTTT.